These 6 T cell receptor beta chains were all obtained from the same sample, sequenced in a study of T cell responses to AZD1222 COVID-19 vaccine. Generated by immunoSEQ multiplex PCR, the TCRdb table keeps only in-frame clones and is missing some. The sample contains 200,000 or so clones, over 80% of which appear only once. The sequences come from peripheral blood, collected on day 0 of AZD1222 vaccination. These receptor sequences come from an adult in good health.

The rearrangement links TRBV4-1 to TRBJ2-3, with D possibly TRBD2 on 6 matching bases. Germline V gene sequence: CDR1 MGHRA, CDR2 YSYEKL. The CDR3 is 16 amino acids. Trimming shortened V by 4 bases and J by 3 bases, and 17 bases separated the two germline ends. CDR3 sequence reads: CASSPSLLGGTDTQYF. The CDR3 DNA is TGCGCCAGCAGCCCCTCCCTGCTCGGGGGTACAGATACGCAGTATTTT.

This clone was counted once. This chain links TRBV30 with TRBJ2-2, with unresolved D. CDR3 length: 13 amino acids. V lost 4 bases and J lost 1, with 7 bases in between. Per germline, CDR1 GTSNPN and CDR2 SVGIG (reference sequence). This CDR3 is CAWTRQNTGELFF. The CDR3 nucleotides are TGTGCCTGGACGAGACAGAACACCGGGGAGCTGTTTTTT.

The V gene is TRBV2, the J gene TRBJ2-7; no clear D gene. This CDR3 region has 11 residues. Germline assignment: CDR1 SNHLY and CDR2 FYNNEI. V was cut by 7 bases and J by 3 bases, with 7 bases left in between. Written as DNA, the CDR3 is TGTGCCAGCACTCCTGACTACGAGCAGTACTTC. Amino acids: CASTPDYEQYF.

The chain employs TRBV5-1 and TRBJ2-2; 7 positions agree with TRBD1. CDR1 and CDR2 from the germline V gene are SGHRS and YFSETQ. This CDR3 contains 16 residues. V dropped 4 bases and J dropped 4; count of bases not matched to a gene: 10. The CDR3 here is CASSALTGSGTGELFF. The CDR3 coding sequence is TGCGCCAGCAGCGCCCTGACAGGGAGTGGCACCGGGGAGCTGTTTTTT.

In this sample, this clone turned up a few times. The V call is TRBV30, the J call TRBJ2-7; D possibly corresponds to TRBD2 (5 bases). The V and J ends lost 2 bases and 11 bases respectively, with 13 bases between them. This CDR3 region has 11 residues. Germline lookup yields CDR1 GTSNPN and CDR2 SVGIG (reference sequence). CDR3 residues: CAWSLSGMEYF. As DNA, the CDR3 is TGTGCCTGGAGTTTATCCGGGATGGAGTACTTC.

J is TRBJ2-2 and V is TRBV24-1; TRBD2 agrees at 8 bases. Germline V CDR1 and CDR2: KGHDR, SFDVKD. V lost 9 bases and J lost 6; bases outside the gene matches: 5. This CDR3 has 13 residues. The DNA for the CDR3 is TGTGCCACCCGGGGGGGCTTACCCGGGGAGCTGTTTTTT. Encoded protein: CATRGGLPGELFF.